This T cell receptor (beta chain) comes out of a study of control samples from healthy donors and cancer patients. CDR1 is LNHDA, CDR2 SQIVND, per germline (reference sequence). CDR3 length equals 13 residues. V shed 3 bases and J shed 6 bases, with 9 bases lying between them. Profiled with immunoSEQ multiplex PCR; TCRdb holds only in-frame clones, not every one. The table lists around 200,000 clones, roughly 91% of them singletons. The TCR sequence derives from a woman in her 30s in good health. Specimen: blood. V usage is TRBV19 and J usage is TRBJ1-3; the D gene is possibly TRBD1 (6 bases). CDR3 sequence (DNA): TGTGCCAGTAGTATCCGGGGGCCAAACACCATATATTTT. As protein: CASSIRGPNTIYF. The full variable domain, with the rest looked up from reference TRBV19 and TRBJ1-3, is DGGITQSPKYLFRKEGQNVTLSCEQNLNHDAMYWYRQDPGQGLRLIYYSQIVNDFQKGDIAEGYSVSREKKESFPLTVTSAQKNPTAFYLCASSIRGPNTIYFGEGSWLTVV.